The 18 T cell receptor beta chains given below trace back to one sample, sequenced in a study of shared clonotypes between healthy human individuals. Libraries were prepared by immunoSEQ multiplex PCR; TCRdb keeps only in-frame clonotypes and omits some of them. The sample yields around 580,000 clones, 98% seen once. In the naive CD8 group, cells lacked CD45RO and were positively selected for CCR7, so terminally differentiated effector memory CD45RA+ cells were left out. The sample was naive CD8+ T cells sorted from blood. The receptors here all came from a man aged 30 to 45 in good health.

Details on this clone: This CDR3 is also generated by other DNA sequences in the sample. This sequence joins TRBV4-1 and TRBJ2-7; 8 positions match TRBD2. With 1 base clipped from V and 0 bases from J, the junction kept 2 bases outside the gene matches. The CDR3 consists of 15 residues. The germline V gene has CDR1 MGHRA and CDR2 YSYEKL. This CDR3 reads CASSQVAGSSYEQYF. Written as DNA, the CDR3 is TGCGCCAGCAGCCAAGTAGCGGGGAGCTCCTACGAGCAGTACTTC.

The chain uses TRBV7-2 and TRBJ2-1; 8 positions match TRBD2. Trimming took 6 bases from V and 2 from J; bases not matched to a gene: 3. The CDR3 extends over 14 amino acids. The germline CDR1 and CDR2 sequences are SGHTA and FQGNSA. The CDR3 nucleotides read TGTGCCAGCAGGGGACTAGGAACCTACAATGAGCAGTTCTTC. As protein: CASRGLGTYNEQFF.

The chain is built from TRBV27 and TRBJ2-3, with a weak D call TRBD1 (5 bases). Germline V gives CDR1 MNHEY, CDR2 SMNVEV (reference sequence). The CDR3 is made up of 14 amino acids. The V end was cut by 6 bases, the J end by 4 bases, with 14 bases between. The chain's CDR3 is CASRPTVKPDTQYF. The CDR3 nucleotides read TGTGCCAGCAGGCCGACAGTAAAGCCAGATACGCAGTATTTT.

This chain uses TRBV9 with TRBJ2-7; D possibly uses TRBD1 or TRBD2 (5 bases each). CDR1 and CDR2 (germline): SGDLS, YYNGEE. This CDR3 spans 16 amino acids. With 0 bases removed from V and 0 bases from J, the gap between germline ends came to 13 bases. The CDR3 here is CASSVDGTPGSYEQYF. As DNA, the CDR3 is TGTGCCAGCAGCGTAGATGGGACCCCGGGCTCCTACGAGCAGTACTTC.

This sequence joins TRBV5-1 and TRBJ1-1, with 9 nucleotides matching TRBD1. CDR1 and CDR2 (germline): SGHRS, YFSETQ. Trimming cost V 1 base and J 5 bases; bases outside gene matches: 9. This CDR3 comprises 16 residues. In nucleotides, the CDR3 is TGCGCCAGCAGCTTGAGACAGGGGGTGCCGGGGACTGAAGCTTTCTTT. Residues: CASSLRQGVPGTEAFF.

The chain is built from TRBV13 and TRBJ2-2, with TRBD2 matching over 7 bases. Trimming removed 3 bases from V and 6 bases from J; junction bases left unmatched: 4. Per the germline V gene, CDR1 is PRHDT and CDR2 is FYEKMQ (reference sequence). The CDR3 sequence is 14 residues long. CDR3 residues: CASSLGLAAGELFF. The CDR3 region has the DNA TGTGCCAGCAGCTTGGGGCTAGCGGCCGGGGAGCTGTTTTTT. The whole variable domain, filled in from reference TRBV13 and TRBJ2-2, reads AAGVIQSPRHLIKEKRETATLKCYPIPRHDTVYWYQQGPGQDPQFLISFYEKMQSDKGSIPDRFSAQQFSDYHSELNMSSLELGDSALYFCASSLGLAAGELFFGEGSRLTVL.

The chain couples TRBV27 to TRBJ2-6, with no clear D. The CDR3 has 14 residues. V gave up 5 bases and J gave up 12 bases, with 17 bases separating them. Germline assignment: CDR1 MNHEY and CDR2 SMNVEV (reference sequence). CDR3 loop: CASSPHLLSTVLTF. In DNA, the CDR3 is TGTGCCAGCAGTCCCCACCTACTGTCCACCGTCCTGACTTTC.

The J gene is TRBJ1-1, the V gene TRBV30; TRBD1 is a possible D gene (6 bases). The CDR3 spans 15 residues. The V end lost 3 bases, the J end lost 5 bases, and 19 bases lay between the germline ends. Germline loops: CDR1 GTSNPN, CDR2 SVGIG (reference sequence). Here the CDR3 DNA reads TGTGCCTGGAGACCACCCGGGACACGTGCGACTGAAGCTTTCTTT. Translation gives CAWRPPGTRATEAFF.

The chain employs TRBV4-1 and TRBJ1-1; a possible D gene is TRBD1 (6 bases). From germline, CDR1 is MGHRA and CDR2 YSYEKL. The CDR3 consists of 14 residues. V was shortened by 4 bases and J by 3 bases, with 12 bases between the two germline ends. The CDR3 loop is CASSPVEGDTEAFF. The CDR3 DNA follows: TGCGCCAGCAGCCCCGTAGAGGGGGACACTGAAGCTTTCTTT.

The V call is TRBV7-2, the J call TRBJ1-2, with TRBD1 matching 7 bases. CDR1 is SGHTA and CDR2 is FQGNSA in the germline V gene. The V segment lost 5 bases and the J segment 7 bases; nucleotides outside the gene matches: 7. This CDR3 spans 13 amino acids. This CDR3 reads CASSPPRQGGYTF. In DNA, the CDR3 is TGTGCCAGCAGCCCACCGCGACAGGGTGGCTACACCTTC. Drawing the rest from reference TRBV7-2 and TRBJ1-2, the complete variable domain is GAGVSQSPSNKVTEKGKDVELRCDPISGHTALYWYRQSLGQGLEFLIYFQGNSAPDKSGLPSDRFSAERTGGSVSTLTIQRTQQEDSAVYLCASSPPRQGGYTFGSGTRLTVV.

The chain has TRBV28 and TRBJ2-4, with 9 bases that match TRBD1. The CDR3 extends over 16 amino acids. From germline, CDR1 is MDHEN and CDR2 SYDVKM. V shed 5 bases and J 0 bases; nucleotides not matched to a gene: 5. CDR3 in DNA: TGTGCCAGCAGTACTAACAGGGGGCTAGCCAAAAACATTCAGTACTTC. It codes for CASSTNRGLAKNIQYF.

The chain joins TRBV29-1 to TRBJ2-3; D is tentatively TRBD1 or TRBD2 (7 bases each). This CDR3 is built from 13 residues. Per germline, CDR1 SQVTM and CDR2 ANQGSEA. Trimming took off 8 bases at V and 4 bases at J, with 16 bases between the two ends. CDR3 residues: CSFAGGASDTQYF. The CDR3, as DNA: TGCAGCTTTGCAGGGGGGGCGTCAGATACGCAGTATTTT.

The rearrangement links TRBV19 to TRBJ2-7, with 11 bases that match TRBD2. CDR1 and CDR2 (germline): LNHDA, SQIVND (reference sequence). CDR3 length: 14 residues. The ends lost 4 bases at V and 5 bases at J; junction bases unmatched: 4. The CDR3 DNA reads TGTGCCAGTAGTACTTGGACTAGCGGGCACGAGCAGTACTTC. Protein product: CASSTWTSGHEQYF. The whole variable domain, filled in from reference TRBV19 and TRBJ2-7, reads DGGITQSPKYLFRKEGQNVTLSCEQNLNHDAMYWYRQDPGQGLRLIYYSQIVNDFQKGDIAEGYSVSREKKESFPLTVTSAQKNPTAFYLCASSTWTSGHEQYFGPGTRLTVT.

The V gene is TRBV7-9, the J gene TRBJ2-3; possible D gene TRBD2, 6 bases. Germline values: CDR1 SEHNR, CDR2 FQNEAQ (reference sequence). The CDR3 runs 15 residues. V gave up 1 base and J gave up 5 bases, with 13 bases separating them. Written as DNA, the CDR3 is TGTGCCAGCAGCTTAGTGACGGGAGTGGTAGATACGCAGTATTTT. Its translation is CASSLVTGVVDTQYF.

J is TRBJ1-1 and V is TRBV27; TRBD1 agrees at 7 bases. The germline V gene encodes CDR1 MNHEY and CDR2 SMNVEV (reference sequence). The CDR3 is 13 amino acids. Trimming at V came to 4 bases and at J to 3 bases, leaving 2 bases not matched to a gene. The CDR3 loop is CASSSGGDTEAFF. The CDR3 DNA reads TGTGCCAGCAGTTCAGGGGGGGACACTGAAGCTTTCTTT.

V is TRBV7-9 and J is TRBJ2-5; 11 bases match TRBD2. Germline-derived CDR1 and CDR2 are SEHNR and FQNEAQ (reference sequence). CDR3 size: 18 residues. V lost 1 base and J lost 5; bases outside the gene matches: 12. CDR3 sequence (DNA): TGTGCCAGCAGCTTAGGAGCTAGCGGGAGGTTAGGATGGGAGACCCAGTACTTC. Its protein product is CASSLGASGRLGWETQYF.

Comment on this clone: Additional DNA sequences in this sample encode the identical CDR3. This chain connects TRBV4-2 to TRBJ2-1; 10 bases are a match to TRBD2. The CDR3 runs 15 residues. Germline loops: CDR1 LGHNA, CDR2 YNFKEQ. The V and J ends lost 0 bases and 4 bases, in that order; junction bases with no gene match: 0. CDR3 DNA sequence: TGTGCCAGCAGCCAAGAACTAGCGGGGTACAATGAGCAGTTCTTC. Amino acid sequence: CASSQELAGYNEQFF.

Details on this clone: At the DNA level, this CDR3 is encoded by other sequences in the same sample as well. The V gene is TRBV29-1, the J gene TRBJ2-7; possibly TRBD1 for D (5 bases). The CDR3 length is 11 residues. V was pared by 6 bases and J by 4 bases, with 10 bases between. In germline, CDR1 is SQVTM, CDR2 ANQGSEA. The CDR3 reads CSVGTGYEQYF. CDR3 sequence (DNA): TGCAGCGTCGGAACAGGATACGAGCAGTACTTC.